These 13 T cell receptor beta chains were all obtained from the same sample, sequenced in a study of T cells after yellow fever vaccination. Each CDR3 protein gets one entry after TCRdb re-called the 5' RACE reads with MiXCR. Of under 300,000 distinct CDR3 sequences in the sample, 6.9% were seen once. Source: CD4+ T cells sorted from PBMCs, taken 15 days after the yellow fever booster vaccination. The receptors here all came from a man between 25 and 39 years old who received the YFV17D yellow fever vaccine.

This clonotype was detected only a few times. This chain connects TRBV7-2 to TRBJ2-5, with no clear D. Germline V CDR1 and CDR2: SGHTA, FQGNSA. This CDR3 comprises 12 residues. V lost 3 bases, J lost 5 bases, and 7 bases lay in between. The CDR3 reads CASSFSWETQYF. The CDR3 DNA reads TGTGCCAGCAGCTTTAGCTGGGAGACCCAGTACTTC.

This clonotype was recorded at least ten times. V and J are TRBV9 and TRBJ2-7; TRBD2 matches 9 bases. Germline V CDR1 and CDR2: SGDLS, YYNGEE. With 0 bases clipped from V and 3 bases from J, the junction kept 25 bases outside the gene matches. This CDR3 comprises 22 residues. CDR3 amino acids: CASSVGSGEKSGVAGVFYEQYF. The CDR3 nucleotides read TGTGCCAGCAGCGTAGGGTCAGGGGAAAAGAGCGGAGTAGCGGGAGTTTTCTACGAGCAGTACTTC.

This clonotype was found many times. This sequence joins TRBV18 and TRBJ2-7; the D gene is possibly TRBD1 (6 bases). The V end was cut by 1 base, the J end by 4 bases, with 11 bases between. This CDR3 region has 14 residues. Germline V CDR1 and CDR2: KGHSH, LQKENI. CDR3 region: CASSPRRGGYEQYF. CDR3 DNA sequence: TGTGCCAGCTCACCACGCAGGGGCGGGTACGAGCAGTACTTC.

This clonotype has a count of ten or more. The V call is TRBV5-1, the J call TRBJ2-1, with D uncertain. CDR3 length: 16 amino acids. Deletions cut 5 bases from V and 1 base from J, with 16 bases between. Per the germline V gene, CDR1 is SGHRS and CDR2 is YFSETQ. This CDR3 reads CASSAARGYSYNEQFF. The CDR3 DNA follows: TGCGCCAGCAGTGCTGCTCGTGGGTATTCCTACAATGAGCAGTTCTTC.

This clonotype was detected only a few times. The rearrangement links TRBV20-1 to TRBJ2-3, with 8 nucleotides matching TRBD2. The CDR3 is 14 amino acids. CDR1 is DFQATT, CDR2 SNEGSKA, per germline (reference sequence). The V gene end was trimmed by 3 bases and the J gene end by 4 bases; junction bases not matched to a gene: 6. DNA for the CDR3: TGCAGTGCTAGGCGAAGCGGGAGTTCAGATACGCAGTATTTT. It translates to CSARRSGSSDTQYF.

The chain joins TRBV5-5 to TRBJ2-7, with D perhaps matching TRBD1 (5 bases). Germline CDR1 and CDR2: SGHKS and YYEKEE (reference sequence). The CDR3 totals 16 residues. V was pared by 2 bases and J by 0 bases, with 15 bases between. This CDR3 reads CASSFHQGKLSYEQYF. CDR3 in DNA: TGTGCCAGCAGCTTTCATCAGGGAAAACTCTCCTACGAGCAGTACTTC.

A note on this clonotype: The limits of the CDR3 on the DNA are not certain, so only TCRdb's listed CDR3 is given. The genes are TRBV20-1 and TRBJ2-2. Counting both end residues, the CDR3 totals 12 amino acids. Germline-derived CDR1 and CDR2 are DFQATT and SNEGSKA (reference sequence). Here the CDR3 reads CSARDLSWELFF.

This clonotype was observed many times. The V gene is TRBV28, the J gene TRBJ2-7, with a tentative D call TRBD1 (5 bases). This CDR3 region has 14 residues. Trimming took 5 bases from V and 3 from J, leaving 14 bases between them. Germline V CDR1 and CDR2: MDHEN, SYDVKM. CDR3 protein: CASSQPRDSYEQYF. The CDR3 region has the DNA TGTGCCAGCAGTCAACCGCGTGACAGCTACGAGCAGTACTTC.

The V gene is TRBV11-1, the J gene TRBJ2-3; no reliable D call. This CDR3 is 18 amino acids long. Trimming pared 1 base from V and 7 bases from J, leaving 24 bases between. Germline CDR1 and CDR2: SGHAT and FQDESV (reference sequence). In nucleotides, the CDR3 is TGTGCCAGCAGCTTAGAGGCATCTGTTTGGGGTAGGAGCAATACGCAGTATTTT. It yields the protein CASSLEASVWGRSNTQYF.

This clonotype was detected a few times. The chain has TRBV20-1 and TRBJ2-7; 11 bases fit TRBD2. Trimming at V came to 6 bases and at J to 2 bases, leaving 6 bases not matched to a gene. CDR3 length: 14 amino acids. Germline loops: CDR1 DFQATT, CDR2 SNEGSKA (reference sequence). Here the CDR3 DNA reads TGCAGTGCAAATAGCGGGAGGGCTGCCTACGAGCAGTACTTC. Its protein product is CSANSGRAAYEQYF.

This clonotype was picked up many times. This rearrangement joins TRBV20-1 to TRBJ2-7, with D uncertain. This CDR3 is built from 12 residues. The V gene's germline CDR1 is DFQATT and CDR2 SNEGSKA (reference sequence). Deletions cut 0 bases from V and 1 base from J, with 4 bases between. The CDR3 DNA is TGCAGTGCTAGAGATCTGTCCTACGAGCAGTACTTC. The encoded protein is CSARDLSYEQYF.

The genes are TRBV27 and TRBJ1-5; 7 nucleotides match TRBD1. The V segment lost 5 bases and the J segment 3 bases; nucleotides outside the gene matches: 10. This CDR3 is built from 16 residues. Germline CDR1 MNHEY, CDR2 SMNVEV (reference sequence). The CDR3 bases are TGTGCCAGCAGTCCCCGGGGACAGTTAAACAATCAGCCCCAGCATTTT. Translation gives CASSPRGQLNNQPQHF.

This clonotype was seen repeatedly, ten times or more. The chain combines TRBV9 with TRBJ2-2, with D possibly TRBD1 on 7 matching bases. CDR1 is SGDLS, CDR2 YYNGEE, per germline. V was clipped by 4 bases and J by 6 bases, with 16 bases between them. The length of the CDR3 is 15 residues. DNA of the CDR3: TGTGCCAGCAGCACCAGGGGGACTGTCGCCGGGGAGCTGTTTTTT. Translated: CASSTRGTVAGELFF.